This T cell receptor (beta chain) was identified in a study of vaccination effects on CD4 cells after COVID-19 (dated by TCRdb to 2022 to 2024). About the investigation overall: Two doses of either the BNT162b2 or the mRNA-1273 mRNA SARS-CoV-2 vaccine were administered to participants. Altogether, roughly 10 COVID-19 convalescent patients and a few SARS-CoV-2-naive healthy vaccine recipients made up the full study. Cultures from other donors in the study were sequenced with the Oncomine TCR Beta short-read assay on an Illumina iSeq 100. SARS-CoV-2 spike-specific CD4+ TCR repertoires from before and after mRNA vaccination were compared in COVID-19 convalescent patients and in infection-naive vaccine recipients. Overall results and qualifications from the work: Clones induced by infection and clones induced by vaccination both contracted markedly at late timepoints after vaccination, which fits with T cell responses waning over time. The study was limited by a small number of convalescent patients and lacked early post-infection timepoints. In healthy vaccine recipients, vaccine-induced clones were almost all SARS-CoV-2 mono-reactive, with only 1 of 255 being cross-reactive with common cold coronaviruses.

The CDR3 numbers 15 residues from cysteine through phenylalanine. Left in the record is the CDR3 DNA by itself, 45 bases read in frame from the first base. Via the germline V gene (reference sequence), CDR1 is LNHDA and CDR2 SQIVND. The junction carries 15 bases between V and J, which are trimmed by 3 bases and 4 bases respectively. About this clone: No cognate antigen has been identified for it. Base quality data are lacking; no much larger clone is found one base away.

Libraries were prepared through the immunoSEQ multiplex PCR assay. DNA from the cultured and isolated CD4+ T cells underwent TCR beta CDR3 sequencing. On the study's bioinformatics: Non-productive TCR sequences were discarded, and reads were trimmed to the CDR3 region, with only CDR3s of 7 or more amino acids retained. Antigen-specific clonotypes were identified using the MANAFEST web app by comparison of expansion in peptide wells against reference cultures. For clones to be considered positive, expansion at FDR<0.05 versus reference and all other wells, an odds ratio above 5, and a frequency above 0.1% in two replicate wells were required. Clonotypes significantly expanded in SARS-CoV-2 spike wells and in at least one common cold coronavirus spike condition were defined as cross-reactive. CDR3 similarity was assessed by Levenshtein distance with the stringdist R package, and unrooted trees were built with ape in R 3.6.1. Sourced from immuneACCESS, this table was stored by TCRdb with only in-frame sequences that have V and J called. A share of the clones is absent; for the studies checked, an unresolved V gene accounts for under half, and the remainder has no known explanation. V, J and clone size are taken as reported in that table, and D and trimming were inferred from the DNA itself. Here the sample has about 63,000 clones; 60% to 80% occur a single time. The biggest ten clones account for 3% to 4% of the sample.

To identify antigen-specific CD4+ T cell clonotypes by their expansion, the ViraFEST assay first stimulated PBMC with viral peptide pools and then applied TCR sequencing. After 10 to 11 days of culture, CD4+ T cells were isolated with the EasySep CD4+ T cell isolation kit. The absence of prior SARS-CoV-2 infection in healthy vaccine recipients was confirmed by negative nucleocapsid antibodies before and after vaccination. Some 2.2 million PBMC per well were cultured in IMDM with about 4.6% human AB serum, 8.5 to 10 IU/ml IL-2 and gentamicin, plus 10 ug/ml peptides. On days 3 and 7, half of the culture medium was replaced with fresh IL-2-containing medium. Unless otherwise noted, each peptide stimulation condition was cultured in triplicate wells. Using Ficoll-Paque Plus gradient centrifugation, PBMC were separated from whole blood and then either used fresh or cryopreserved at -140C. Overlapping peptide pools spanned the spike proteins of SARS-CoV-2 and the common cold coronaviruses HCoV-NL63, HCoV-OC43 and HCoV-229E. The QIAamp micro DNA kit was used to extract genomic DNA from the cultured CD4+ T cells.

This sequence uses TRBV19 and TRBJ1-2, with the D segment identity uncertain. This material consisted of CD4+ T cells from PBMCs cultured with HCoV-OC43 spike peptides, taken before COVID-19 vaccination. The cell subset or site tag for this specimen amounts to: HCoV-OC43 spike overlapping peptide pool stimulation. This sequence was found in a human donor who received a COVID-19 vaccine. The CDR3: CASSIGPSPAYGYTF. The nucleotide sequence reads TGTGCCAGTAGTATCGGTCCCAGCCCAGCCTATGGCTACACCTTC.